The TCR beta chain described here comes from a study of response to subunit inactivated influenza vaccine. Study observations and caveats: That few new T cells are recruited by each seasonal influenza vaccination was the authors' suggestion.

Notes on this clonotype: What it binds is unknown.

TCRdb re-derived calls from the RT-PCR reads in MiXCR, one entry per CDR3 protein. Counted here are about 650,000 distinct CDR3 sequences, around 16% occurring once; the ten biggest clones make up roughly 11%. This CDR3 is built from 14 residues. The V end was cut by 6 bases, the J end by 0 bases, with 12 bases between. Germline V lookup: CDR1 SQVTM, CDR2 ANQGSEA. The sequence was collected from a man aged 50 or older who received an inactivated influenza vaccine. This specimen consisted of PBMCs from blood, obtained 12 days after vaccination. The chain joins TRBV29-1 to TRBJ1-3, with a possible D match to TRBD1 (6 bases). This CDR3 is CSVPEGDSGNTIYF. Written as DNA, the CDR3 is TGCAGCGTCCCGGAGGGGGACTCTGGAAACACCATATATTTT. The complete variable domain, with remaining parts taken from reference TRBV29-1 and TRBJ1-3, reads SAVISQKPSRDICQRGTSLTIQCQVDSQVTMMFWYRQQPGQSLTLIATANQGSEATYESGFVIDKFPISRPNLTFSTLTVSNMSPEDSSIYLCSVPEGDSGNTIYFGEGSWLTVV.